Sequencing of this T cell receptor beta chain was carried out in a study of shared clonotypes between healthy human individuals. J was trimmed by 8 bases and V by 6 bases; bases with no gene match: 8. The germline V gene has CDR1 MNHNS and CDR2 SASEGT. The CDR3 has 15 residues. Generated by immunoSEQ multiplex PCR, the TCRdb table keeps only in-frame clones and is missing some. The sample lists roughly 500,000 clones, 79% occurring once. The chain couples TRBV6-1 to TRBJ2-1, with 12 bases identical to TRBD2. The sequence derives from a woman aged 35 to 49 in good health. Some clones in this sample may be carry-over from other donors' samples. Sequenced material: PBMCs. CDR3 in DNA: TGTGCCAGCAGGGCGACTAGCGGGAGTCCCTATGAGCAGTTCTTC. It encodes CASRATSGSPYEQFF.